A single T cell receptor (beta chain) is shown here with its context. Which antigen it targets is not known. Base qualities are missing; no much larger clone stands one base away. TCRbeta CDR3 regions were amplified from genomic DNA using the immunoSEQ Assay, a bias-controlled multiplex PCR. In the original analysis: The number of nucleated cells in each sample was estimated from the amplification of reference gene primers within the assay. To quantify the absolute abundance of each unique TCRbeta CDR3 rearrangement, sequence reads were collapsed and filtered. For each sample, productive Simpson clonality was calculated as the square root of Simpson's diversity index across productive rearrangements. The immuneACCESS repertoire file appears here via TCRdb, limited to in-frame rearrangements. These files lack a portion of the clones; in checked studies, under half of the deficit traces to unresolved V genes, and the cause of the others is not known. V, J and clone size are taken as reported in that table, and D and trimming were inferred from the DNA itself. This sample holds around 700,000 clones; 70% to 90% were observed only once. Of the sample, more than 0.25% is held by the ten largest clones.

This sample was included in a study of blood T cell repertoires in COVID-19 (dated by TCRdb to about 2020). As for the study more broadly: Collaborator samples came from the United States, Italy and Spain and covered acute and convalescent phases of COVID-19. The dataset comprised deeply sampled blood TCRbeta repertoires from subjects exposed to, actively infected with, or recovered from COVID-19. Where available, HLA class I and class II types were taken from metadata supplied by the sample provider and were not determined by assay-based typing. The repertoires were released in a freely available public database meant as a resource for research on the immune response to SARS-CoV-2. The material from the prospective study consisted of cDNA or gDNA derived from T cells, B-cell-depleted T cells, or PBMCs. A de-identified subject ID, COVID-19 status, age in years and sex were almost always included in the sample metadata. Samples came from the ongoing ImmuneRACE study (first 160 participants) plus 1,254 subjects from 6 global collaborators. On the study overall, not on this receptor specifically: The quantity of clinical and demographic metadata differed by source and by participant and was supplied without curation.

Each collaborating institution followed its own protocols to collect whole blood in K2EDTA tubes. For TCRbeta analysis, collaborators shipped samples as frozen whole blood, isolated PBMCs, or DNA extracted from either of those sample types. The germline V gene supplies CDR1 SNHLY and CDR2 FYNNEI. V loses 3 bases, J loses 4 bases, and the germline ends lie 9 bases apart. The CDR3 spans 13 residues, from the cysteine through the phenylalanine. Solely the CDR3 DNA is kept, with 39 bases framed from the first base. Here the chain combines TRBV2 and TRBJ1-1; the D gene identity is not certain. The TCR sequence derives from a woman under 30 with acute or convalescent COVID-19. The sequencing sample was made of peripheral blood. The CDR3 sequence is CASSDVPITEAFF. The nucleotides are TGTGCCAGCAGTGATGTTCCCATCACTGAAGCTTTCTTT.